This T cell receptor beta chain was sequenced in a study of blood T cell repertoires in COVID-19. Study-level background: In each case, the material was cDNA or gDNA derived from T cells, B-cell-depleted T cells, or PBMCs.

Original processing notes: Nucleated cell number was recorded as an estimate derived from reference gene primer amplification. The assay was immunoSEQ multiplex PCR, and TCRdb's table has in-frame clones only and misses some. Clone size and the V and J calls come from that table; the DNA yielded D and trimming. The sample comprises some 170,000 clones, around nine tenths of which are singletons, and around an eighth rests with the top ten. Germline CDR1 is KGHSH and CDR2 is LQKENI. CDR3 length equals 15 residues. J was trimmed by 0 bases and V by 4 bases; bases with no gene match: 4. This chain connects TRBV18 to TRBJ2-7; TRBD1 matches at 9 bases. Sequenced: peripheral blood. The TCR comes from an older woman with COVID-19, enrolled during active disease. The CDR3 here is CASSRGQGPSYEQYF. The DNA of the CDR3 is TGTGCCAGCTCACGAGGACAGGGGCCCTCCTACGAGCAGTACTTC.